This passage covers 32 T cell receptor beta chains from one sample sequenced in a study of T-cell memory formation after mild COVID-19. TCRdb redid the calling of the 5' RACE reads with MiXCR, one entry per CDR3 protein. The data show over 500,000 distinct CDR3 sequences, 15% to 20% seen once. The sample consisted of PBMCs or a T cell subset sorted from them (not recorded which). These receptors originate from an adult woman who had mild COVID-19 (a few samples of this study predate the infection). Cell type and time point are not known.

This clonotype was observed at least ten times. The rearrangement uses TRBV6-5 and TRBJ2-1; D is possibly TRBD2 (6 bases). V was pared by 6 bases and J by 8 bases, with 17 bases between. This CDR3 has 14 amino acids. In germline, CDR1 is MNHEY, CDR2 SVGAGI. The DNA for the CDR3 is TGTGCCAGCAGACCTTCGGGGACTGGGGATGAGCAGTTCTTC. Residues: CASRPSGTGDEQFF.

Only a few counts were recorded for this clonotype. V gene TRBV20-1 combines with J gene TRBJ1-2, with 9 positions matching TRBD1. The CDR3 is 16 amino acids. After removal of 4 bases from V and 0 bases from J, the junction contained 9 bases not matched to a gene. Looked up from germline, CDR1 is DFQATT and CDR2 is SNEGSKA (reference sequence). The CDR3 nucleotides read TGCAGTGCTAACCGGGACAGGGTAATGACTAACTATGGCTACACCTTC. It specifies CSANRDRVMTNYGYTF.

A few counts support this clonotype. V gene TRBV4-3 combines with J gene TRBJ2-5; 13 bases are a match to TRBD2. CDR1 LGHNA and CDR2 YSLEER come from the germline V gene. The CDR3 spans 17 residues. Trimming at V came to 0 bases and at J to 4 bases, leaving 5 bases not matched to a gene. CDR3 sequence reads: CASSQDGLAGAGETQYF. In DNA, the CDR3 is TGCGCCAGCAGCCAAGATGGACTAGCGGGAGCGGGAGAGACCCAGTACTTC.

The chain joins TRBV6-2 or TRBV6-3 to TRBJ1-5, with 8 bases lining up with TRBD1. The ends lost 2 bases at V and 5 bases at J; junction bases unmatched: 2. CDR1 is MNHEY, CDR2 SVGEGT, per germline. The CDR3 has 14 amino acids. CDR3 bases: TGTGCCAGCAGTTACCGACAGGGGTATCAGCCCCAGCATTTT. Residues: CASSYRQGYQPQHF.

This clonotype was detected a few times. The chain combines TRBV9 with TRBJ1-2, with 9 bases aligning to TRBD1. With V trimmed by 0 bases and J by 7 bases, 4 bases remained unmatched. The CDR3 length is 14 residues. Looked up from germline, CDR1 is SGDLS and CDR2 is YYNGEE. In DNA, the CDR3 is TGTGCCAGCAGCGTAGAACAGGGGGCAGGTGGCTACACCTTC. Protein product: CASSVEQGAGGYTF.

The chain carries TRBV20-1 and TRBJ2-7, with D unresolved. V was clipped by 6 bases and J by 0 bases, with 15 bases between them. This CDR3 comprises 14 residues. CDR1 is DFQATT and CDR2 is SNEGSKA in the germline V gene (reference sequence). CDR3 amino acids: CSAEPTDNSYEQYF. CDR3 sequence (DNA): TGCAGTGCCGAACCGACCGACAACTCCTACGAGCAGTACTTC.

The J gene is TRBJ2-1, the V gene TRBV7-9; D is possibly TRBD2 (6 bases). Germline values: CDR1 SEHNR, CDR2 FQNEAQ (reference sequence). Between the trimmed V and J ends, which lost 5 bases and 0 bases, there was a span of 17 bases. The CDR3 totals 17 residues. CDR3 residues: CASSDGTQGYSYNEQFF. Written as DNA, the CDR3 is TGTGCCAGCAGCGACGGGACTCAAGGTTACTCCTACAATGAGCAGTTCTTC. Filled out from reference TRBV7-9 and TRBJ2-1, the complete variable domain reads DTGVSQNPRHKITKRGQNVTFRCDPISEHNRLYWYRQTLGQGPEFLTYFQNEAQLEKSRLLSDRFSAERPKGSFSTLEIQRTEQGDSAMYLCASSDGTQGYSYNEQFFGPGTRLTVL.

The V call is TRBV7-2, the J call TRBJ1-2; the match to TRBD1 covers 8 bases. With V trimmed by 11 bases and J by 4 bases, 9 bases remained unmatched. This CDR3 is built from 13 residues. CDR1 and CDR2 from the germline V gene are SGHTA and FQGNSA. CDR3 in amino acids: CASQPGQGYGYTF. CDR3 DNA sequence: TGTGCCTCACAACCCGGACAGGGCTATGGCTACACCTTC.

The table lists this clonotype with a few counts. One end of the junction is discordant with germline, which a read error may explain. The chain links TRBV4-1 to TRBJ2-2; a possible D gene is TRBD2 (6 bases). The germline V gene has CDR1 MGHRA and CDR2 YSYEKL. This CDR3 has 12 residues. In DNA form, the CDR3 reads TGCGCCAGCAGCCAAGGACCCGGGGGGCTGTTTTTT. Translating gives CASSQGPGGLFF.

The chain is built from TRBV7-2 and TRBJ2-3; D call uncertain. Germline V gives CDR1 SGHTA, CDR2 FQGNSA. Trimming took 1 base from V and 7 from J, leaving 3 bases between them. The CDR3 consists of 11 residues. The CDR3 nucleotides read TGTGCCAGCAGCTTAGTGTATACGCAGTATTTT. Translating gives CASSLVYTQYF.

The sample holds many counts of this clonotype. This chain links TRBV19 with TRBJ2-2; the D gene is possibly TRBD1 (5 bases). Trimming pared 3 bases from V and 0 bases from J, leaving 14 bases between. CDR1 is LNHDA and CDR2 is SQIVND in the germline V gene (reference sequence). CDR3 length equals 17 residues. In DNA, the CDR3 is TGTGCCAGTAGTATTTACTTTGTGGGGCCGAACACCGGGGAGCTGTTTTTT. It translates to CASSIYFVGPNTGELFF.

The chain has TRBV20-1 and TRBJ1-5; D uncertain. This CDR3 has 12 residues. Germline V gene lookup returns CDR1 DFQATT and CDR2 SNEGSKA (reference sequence). The V gene lost 0 bases and the J gene lost 7 bases, with 7 bases spanning the gap. This CDR3 reads CSARDRRQPQHF. CDR3 nucleotides: TGCAGTGCTAGAGATCGGAGGCAGCCCCAGCATTTT.

The chain uses TRBV4-2 and TRBJ2-1; no definite D call. The germline V and J ends were trimmed by 4 bases and 5 bases, with 9 bases remaining between them. The CDR3 has 13 amino acids. Germline V lookup: CDR1 LGHNA, CDR2 YNFKEQ. The CDR3 DNA follows: TGTGCCAGCAGCCCCGGACCCAACAATGAGCAGTTCTTC. It specifies CASSPGPNNEQFF.

V is TRBV28 and J is TRBJ2-7; 10 nucleotides line up with TRBD2. CDR3 size: 14 residues. V shed 4 bases, J shed 3 bases, and the junction held 3 bases outside the gene matches. CDR1 is MDHEN, CDR2 SYDVKM, per germline. The CDR3: CASSSGLADYEQYF. The CDR3 DNA sequence: TGTGCCAGCAGTTCAGGACTAGCGGACTACGAGCAGTACTTC. The full variable domain, rest sourced from reference TRBV28 and TRBJ2-7, is DVKVTQSSRYLVKRTGEKVFLECVQDMDHENMFWYRQDPGLGLRLIYFSYDVKMKEKGDIPEGYSVSREKKERFSLILESASTNQTSMYLCASSSGLADYEQYFGPGTRLTVT.

The sample holds a few counts of this clonotype. The chain uses TRBV20-1 and TRBJ1-1, with 7 nucleotides matching TRBD1. The ends lost 1 base at V and 0 bases at J; junction bases unmatched: 5. Germline CDR1 DFQATT, CDR2 SNEGSKA (reference sequence). There are 15 residues in the CDR3. CDR3 protein: CSARGRTGLNTEAFF. In DNA form, the CDR3 reads TGCAGTGCTAGAGGAAGGACAGGCCTGAACACTGAAGCTTTCTTT.

In its sample, this clonotype was seen many times. The rearrangement uses TRBV7-9 and TRBJ2-1; 10 positions match TRBD2. The CDR3 has 15 residues. Per germline, CDR1 SEHNR and CDR2 FQNEAQ (reference sequence). The ends lost 1 base at V and 7 bases at J; junction bases unmatched: 4. The CDR3 DNA follows: TGTGCCAGCAGCTTAGAGGGACTAGCGTGGAATGAGCAGTTCTTC. This translates into CASSLEGLAWNEQFF.

This clonotype showed up just a few times. The J gene is TRBJ2-1, the V gene TRBV4-3; TRBD2 matches 10 bases. Trimming took 3 bases from V and 3 from J; bases not matched to a gene: 8. The CDR3 is 17 residues long. Germline V CDR1 and CDR2: LGHNA, YSLEER. CDR3 bases: TGCGCCAGCAGCCACTTAGCGGGAGGTCCCTTCTACAATGAGCAGTTCTTC. This gives the protein CASSHLAGGPFYNEQFF.

The rearrangement links TRBV9 to TRBJ2-5; 9 positions match TRBD2. The ends lost 2 bases at V and 4 bases at J; junction bases unmatched: 6. Germline V CDR1 and CDR2: SGDLS, YYNGEE. The CDR3 sequence is 15 residues long. CDR3 bases: TGTGCCAGCAGCGTTGGCGGGGGGGGCCCAGAGACCCAGTACTTC. It codes for CASSVGGGGPETQYF.

As concerns this clonotype: A junction end diverges from the germline sequence, so it may reflect a read error. The chain couples TRBV6-5 to TRBJ2-1; unclear D gene. The CDR3 covers 14 residues. Germline CDR1 and CDR2: MNHEY and SVGAGI. The CDR3, as DNA: TGTGCCAGCAGTTACGGAGACTCCAACAATGAGCAGTTCTTC. Its protein product is CASSYGDSNNEQFF.

The chain combines TRBV12-3 or TRBV12-4 with TRBJ2-7; TRBD1 matches 8 bases. J lost 7 bases, V lost 5 bases, and 4 bases had no gene match. The CDR3 length is 12 residues. The CDR3 region has the DNA TGTGCCAGCAGTCAGGGGGCTGGTGAGCAGTACTTC. Translating it yields CASSQGAGEQYF.

In the case of this clonotype: A much larger clonotype is one base distant, so this may be a read error. V is TRBV20-1 and J is TRBJ2-2; weak D call: TRBD2 (6 bases). The CDR3 has 15 amino acids. Trimming pared 1 base from V and 3 bases from J, leaving 12 bases between. Per germline, CDR1 DFQATT and CDR2 SNEGSKA (reference sequence). CDR3 residues: CSARGLSGDTGELFF. The CDR3 DNA sequence: TGCAGTGCTAGAGGACTATCGGGAGACACCGGGGAGCTGTTTTTT.

The gene calls are TRBV7-2 and TRBJ2-7; 13 bases fit TRBD2. Germline lookup yields CDR1 SGHTA and CDR2 FQGNSA. V shed 2 bases, J shed 3 bases, and the junction held 7 bases outside the gene matches. The CDR3 has 17 amino acids. This CDR3 reads CASSLQGLAGLNYEQYF. In DNA form, the CDR3 reads TGTGCCAGCAGCTTACAGGGACTAGCGGGACTGAACTACGAGCAGTACTTC.

This clonotype was seen a few times. V and J are TRBV3-1 and TRBJ2-7; tentatively, D is TRBD1 (6 bases). CDR1 is LGHDT and CDR2 is YNNKEL in the germline V gene (reference sequence). Trimming removed 1 base at V and 3 bases at J, with 10 bases between. CDR3 length equals 14 residues. CDR3 DNA: TGTGCCAGCAGCCAAGGTAACAGGGACTACGAGCAGTACTTC. Translated: CASSQGNRDYEQYF.

This sequence joins TRBV12-3 or TRBV12-4 and TRBJ1-4; TRBD1 matches 10 bases. CDR3 size: 14 residues. Trimming removed 5 bases from V and 8 bases from J; junction bases left unmatched: 5. The CDR3 coding sequence is TGTGCCAGCAGTATATGGACAGGGGGGGAAAAACTGTTTTTT. This translates into CASSIWTGGEKLFF.

This clonotype was detected many times. An end of the junction differs from the germline gene, which may be a read error. The J gene is TRBJ2-5, the V gene TRBV7-2, with 8 bases lining up with TRBD2. The germline V gene has CDR1 SGHTA and CDR2 FQGNSA. CDR3 length equals 15 residues. CDR3 coding DNA: TGTGCCAGCAGCCTCCAACTAGTAGCGGGGACTTTTGCATCTTTC. Its protein is CASSLQLVAGTFASF.

The table lists this clonotype with many counts. The chain recombines TRBV7-9 with TRBJ1-1, with no clear D. V lost 1 base and J 5 bases, leaving 5 bases between the germline ends. Germline values: CDR1 SEHNR, CDR2 FQNEAQ (reference sequence). This CDR3 has 12 residues. The CDR3 nucleotides read TGTGCCAGCAGCTTAGGAGAAACTGAAGCTTTCTTT. It specifies CASSLGETEAFF.

This clonotype was observed at least ten times. The chain uses TRBV7-2 and TRBJ2-3; D possibly corresponds to TRBD2 (5 bases). The CDR3 spans 13 residues. Germline V gene lookup returns CDR1 SGHTA and CDR2 FQGNSA. V was trimmed by 0 bases and J by 4 bases, leaving 5 bases between them. The CDR3 sequence is CASSLAGADTQYF. CDR3 in DNA: TGTGCCAGCAGCTTAGCGGGAGCAGATACGCAGTATTTT.

This clonotype was observed a single time. The chain links TRBV19 to TRBJ2-1; D perhaps matches TRBD1 (5 bases). With 5 bases removed from V and 2 bases from J, the gap between germline ends came to 7 bases. Looked up from germline, CDR1 is LNHDA and CDR2 is SQIVND (reference sequence). This CDR3 has 13 residues. This chain's CDR3 is CASSRQTYNEQFF. The CDR3 region has the DNA TGTGCCAGTAGTCGACAGACCTACAATGAGCAGTTCTTC.

The chain is built from TRBV6-1 and TRBJ1-3, with 7 positions matching TRBD1. With V trimmed by 10 bases and J by 4 bases, 19 bases remained unmatched. This CDR3 has 17 amino acids. The germline V gene has CDR1 MNHNS and CDR2 SASEGT. CDR3 coding DNA: TGTGCCACCCTCCCGGCGGGAGGGGGCTTTTCCGGAAACACCATATATTTT. Translated: CATLPAGGGFSGNTIYF.

This clonotype occurred many times. The chain combines TRBV20-1 with TRBJ2-7, with 13 bases lining up with TRBD2. CDR3 length: 13 amino acids. Trimming at V came to 7 bases and at J to 4 bases, leaving 4 bases not matched to a gene. Germline V gene data show CDR1 as DFQATT and CDR2 as SNEGSKA (reference sequence). CDR3 sequence reads: CSGTSGSWYEQYF. The DNA for the CDR3 is TGCAGTGGGACTAGCGGGAGTTGGTACGAGCAGTACTTC.

This clonotype has just a few counts. The chain carries TRBV6-5 and TRBJ2-1, with 15 positions matching TRBD2. The V gene's germline CDR1 is MNHEY and CDR2 SVGAGI. Trimming took 6 bases from V and 0 from J; bases not matched to a gene: 6. The CDR3 is made up of 18 amino acids. The CDR3 DNA sequence: TGTGCCAGCAGAGGACTAGCGGGGGGGATCAGCTCCTACAATGAGCAGTTCTTC. Residues: CASRGLAGGISSYNEQFF.

This clonotype was counted only a few times. V is TRBV18 and J is TRBJ1-3; 8 bases align to TRBD1. The germline CDR1 and CDR2 sequences are KGHSH and LQKENI. J lost 4 bases, V lost 3 bases, and 8 bases had no gene match. CDR3 size: 16 residues. This CDR3 reads CASSPGQAPGGNTIYF. Here the CDR3 DNA reads TGTGCCAGCTCACCGGGACAGGCACCGGGAGGAAACACCATATATTTT.